Below, 24 T cell receptor beta chains from the same sample are listed, as sequenced in a study of CD8 T cells in Susac syndrome. Random-hexamer reverse transcription was applied to about 0.45 to 1 ug RNA. TCRdb itself ran the immunoSEQ multiplex PCR reads through MiXCR, one entry per CDR3 protein. This table has about 280,000 distinct CDR3 sequences, more than 75% appearing once. The sequenced sample was CD8+ T cells from PBMCs. The receptor set was obtained from a human donor with multiple sclerosis.

V and J are TRBV7-2 and TRBJ2-4; D is unresolved. The V and J ends lost 1 base and 2 bases respectively, with 15 bases between them. The CDR3 runs 17 residues. The germline V gene has CDR1 SGHTA and CDR2 FQGNSA. CDR3 DNA: TGTGCCAGCAGCTTAGATGGCAGGCCTGCAACCAAAAACATTCAGTACTTC. This codes for CASSLDGRPATKNIQYF.

The gene calls are TRBV3-1 and TRBJ2-1, with TRBD2 matching 13 bases. V shed 4 bases, J shed 0 bases, and the junction held 6 bases outside the gene matches. CDR1 is LGHDT, CDR2 YNNKEL, per germline (reference sequence). The CDR3 is 18 amino acids. CDR3 amino acids: CASSPIGLAGVSYNEQFF. The DNA of the CDR3 is TGTGCCAGCAGCCCAATAGGACTAGCGGGAGTCTCCTACAATGAGCAGTTCTTC.

This clonotype showed up just once. The chain joins TRBV28 to TRBJ2-5; D is perhaps TRBD2 (6 bases). Germline CDR1 reads MDHEN; CDR2 reads SYDVKM. V was shortened by 2 bases and J by 5 bases, with 18 bases between the two germline ends. The CDR3 runs 16 residues. In DNA form, the CDR3 reads TGTGCCAGCAGTTTAAGGAGGGGACTGGGAGGTGAGACCCAGTACTTC. This encodes CASSLRRGLGGETQYF.

DNA for the CDR3: TGTGCCAGCAGCCCGGCGAGCGAGCGGGAGGGATACTTAGCCAAAAACATTCAGTACTTC. Its protein product is CASSPASEREGYLAKNIQYF. This chain uses TRBV5-5 with TRBJ2-4; 10 bases align to TRBD2. Germline CDR1 SGHKS, CDR2 YYEKEE (reference sequence). Trimming at V came to 4 bases and at J to 0 bases, leaving 16 bases not matched to a gene. The CDR3 contains 20 residues.

The genes are TRBV13 and TRBJ2-2; maybe TRBD2 (5 bases). V lost 5 bases and J lost 8, with 12 bases in between. This CDR3 contains 13 residues. In germline, CDR1 is PRHDT, CDR2 FYEKMQ (reference sequence). The DNA for the CDR3 is TGTGCCAGCAGCCTCCGAGGGATTGGGGAGCTGTTTTTT. Translated: CASSLRGIGELFF.

This clonotype has just one count. This chain connects TRBV9 to TRBJ1-4; D not resolved. This CDR3 has 16 amino acids. CDR1 is SGDLS and CDR2 is YYNGEE in the germline V gene. V shed 7 bases and J shed 7 bases, with 23 bases lying between them. The CDR3, as DNA: TGTGCCAGCCCTCGGGGTTGGGAGTTTTTCCCTGAAAAACTGTTTTTT. It encodes CASPRGWEFFPEKLFF.

The V gene is TRBV28, the J gene TRBJ2-3; maybe TRBD1 (5 bases). There are 15 residues in the CDR3. The V gene's germline CDR1 is MDHEN and CDR2 SYDVKM. Deletions cut 1 base from V and 4 bases from J, with 12 bases between. The CDR3: CASSLLRGRADTQYF. CDR3 sequence (DNA): TGTGCCAGCAGTTTATTAAGGGGTAGGGCAGATACGCAGTATTTT.

The rearrangement links TRBV9 to TRBJ1-2; no firm D call. The CDR3 sequence is 14 residues long. V was clipped by 0 bases and J by 4 bases, with 10 bases between them. Per the germline V gene, CDR1 is SGDLS and CDR2 is YYNGEE. The CDR3 loop is CASSVAASSYGYTF. In DNA, the CDR3 is TGTGCCAGCAGCGTAGCGGCCAGCTCCTATGGCTACACCTTC.

The V and J genes are TRBV23-1 and TRBJ2-7; D remains unclear. TRBV23-1 is noted as an ORF with a role that remains uncertain. There are 14 residues in the CDR3. Trimming shortened V by 2 bases and J by 2 bases, and 10 bases separated the two germline ends. The CDR3 here is CASSQPRNPYEQYF. The CDR3 nucleotides read TGCGCCAGCAGTCAACCGCGTAATCCCTACGAGCAGTACTTC.

This clonotype appeared a single time. CDR3 nucleotide sequence: TGTGCCAGCAGCCGGTACCGCACAGATACGCAGTATTTT. Translation gives CASSRYRTDTQYF. J is TRBJ2-3 and V is TRBV27, with no clear D. The CDR3 covers 13 residues. V gave up 6 bases and J gave up 1 base, with 8 bases separating them. Germline loops: CDR1 MNHEY, CDR2 SMNVEV (reference sequence).

This clonotype was recorded only once. This rearrangement joins TRBV27 to TRBJ1-2; D possibly corresponds to TRBD1 (6 bases). Per the germline V gene, CDR1 is MNHEY and CDR2 is SMNVEV (reference sequence). Trimming left V 2 bases short and J 3 bases short, with 10 bases between. This CDR3 has 14 residues. The CDR3 DNA is TGTGCCAGCAGTTTACGGGGGCCGGACTATGGCTACACCTTC. It codes for CASSLRGPDYGYTF.

The rearrangement links TRBV7-9 to TRBJ2-1; TRBD1 is a possible D gene (6 bases). Germline assignment: CDR1 SEHNR and CDR2 FQNEAQ (reference sequence). Deletions cut 4 bases from V and 7 bases from J, with 8 bases between. The CDR3 is 12 residues long. Written as DNA, the CDR3 is TGTGCCAGCAGCTACAGGGCGAATGAGCAGTTCTTC. Protein sequence: CASSYRANEQFF.

This chain joins TRBV6-1 and TRBJ2-2, with TRBD1 as a possible D gene (6 bases). Germline values: CDR1 MNHNS, CDR2 SASEGT. Between the trimmed V and J ends, which lost 2 bases and 4 bases, there was a span of 17 bases. This CDR3 spans 17 amino acids. CDR3 in amino acids: CASSELQGQKGTGELFF. CDR3 nucleotides: TGTGCCAGCAGTGAACTCCAAGGACAGAAGGGCACCGGGGAGCTGTTTTTT.

V usage is TRBV10-1 and J usage is TRBJ1-1; D may be TRBD1 (5 bases). This CDR3 has 17 amino acids. CDR1 WNHNN and CDR2 SYGVQD come from the germline V gene (reference sequence). The V end lost 5 bases, the J end lost 3 bases, and 22 bases lay between the germline ends. The CDR3 sequence: CASSPTLPGRRDTEAFF. DNA of the CDR3: TGCGCCAGCAGTCCTACTTTACCGGGACGTCGGGACACTGAAGCTTTCTTT.

A single count supports this clonotype. This chain uses TRBV6-1 with TRBJ1-2, with D maybe TRBD1 (5 bases). The CDR3 totals 15 residues. From germline, CDR1 is MNHNS and CDR2 SASEGT. V was cut by 2 bases and J by 4 bases, with 14 bases left in between. The CDR3 sequence: CASSENVGGFYGYTF. For the CDR3, the DNA is TGTGCCAGCAGTGAAAATGTCGGGGGGTTCTATGGCTACACCTTC.

The rearrangement joins TRBV2 to TRBJ2-7, with 8 positions matching TRBD1. J lost 0 bases, V lost 5 bases, and 9 bases had no gene match. This CDR3 is 16 amino acids long. CDR1 and CDR2 from the germline V gene are SNHLY and FYNNEI. Here the CDR3 DNA reads TGTGCCAGCAGTTCCCCAGGGGGCCCTAGCTCCTACGAGCAGTACTTC. This translates into CASSSPGGPSSYEQYF.

The rearrangement links TRBV12-3 or TRBV12-4 to TRBJ2-3; TRBD2 is a possible D gene (6 bases). V was pared by 7 bases and J by 2 bases, with 10 bases between. This CDR3 has 13 residues. The CDR3 here is CASNRDSTDTQYF. CDR3 nucleotides: TGTGCCAGCAACCGGGACTCCACAGATACGCAGTATTTT.

The V call is TRBV27, the J call TRBJ2-3; 12 bases are shared with TRBD2. Looked up from germline, CDR1 is MNHEY and CDR2 is SMNVEV (reference sequence). The length of the CDR3 is 18 residues. Trimming cost V 1 base and J 0 bases; bases outside gene matches: 5. The CDR3 DNA sequence: TGTGCCAGCAGTTTATTGACTAGCGGGAGTGCTAGCACAGATACGCAGTATTTT. Translating gives CASSLLTSGSASTDTQYF.

The V gene is TRBV5-8, the J gene TRBJ2-2; D is unclear. This CDR3 has 13 amino acids. Germline V gives CDR1 SGHTS, CDR2 YDEGEE. V was pared by 7 bases and J by 3 bases, with 10 bases between. Here the CDR3 reads CASEDGDTGELFF. CDR3 coding DNA: TGTGCCAGCGAGGACGGAGACACCGGGGAGCTGTTTTTT.

The chain recombines TRBV9 with TRBJ2-7; TRBD1 matches 12 bases. Per the germline V gene, CDR1 is SGDLS and CDR2 is YYNGEE. This CDR3 is built from 15 residues. Trimming cost V 2 bases and J 2 bases; bases outside gene matches: 2. The CDR3 is CASSVGDRGPYEQYF. The CDR3 region has the DNA TGTGCCAGCAGCGTGGGGGACAGGGGGCCCTACGAGCAGTACTTC.

The rearrangement uses TRBV5-5 and TRBJ2-5, with 11 positions matching TRBD2. After removal of 8 bases from V and 2 bases from J, the junction contained 17 bases not matched to a gene. Germline V gene lookup returns CDR1 SGHKS and CDR2 YYEKEE (reference sequence). This CDR3 contains 18 residues. CDR3 bases: TGTGCCAGTAAATCAGCACTAGCGGGGGTAAAGCCTCAAGAGACCCAGTACTTC. Translating gives CASKSALAGVKPQETQYF.

The chain has TRBV18 and TRBJ2-7; D possibly uses TRBD1 or TRBD2 (6 bases each). Between the trimmed V and J ends, which lost 3 bases and 5 bases, there was a span of 11 bases. CDR3 length: 13 amino acids. The V gene's germline CDR1 is KGHSH and CDR2 LQKENI. The CDR3 DNA follows: TGTGCCAGCTCACCGGAAGGGGGGCACGAGCAGTACTTC. Its translation: CASSPEGGHEQYF.

This clonotype was observed once. This chain uses TRBV7-9 with TRBJ1-5, with a tentative D call TRBD1 (6 bases). CDR3 length: 14 amino acids. V lost 1 base and J 5 bases, leaving 9 bases between the germline ends. Germline V gene data show CDR1 as SEHNR and CDR2 as FQNEAQ (reference sequence). The CDR3 sequence: CASSLVTGDQPQHF. Written as DNA, the CDR3 is TGTGCCAGCAGCTTAGTGACAGGCGATCAGCCCCAGCATTTT.

This chain connects TRBV3-1 to TRBJ2-7; no reliable D call. V was cut by 0 bases and J by 1 base, with 19 bases left in between. The CDR3 totals 18 residues. Germline V gene lookup returns CDR1 LGHDT and CDR2 YNNKEL (reference sequence). CDR3 amino acids: CASSQDQVGLPLSYEQYF. DNA of the CDR3: TGTGCCAGCAGCCAAGACCAAGTAGGTCTTCCCTTGTCCTACGAGCAGTACTTC.